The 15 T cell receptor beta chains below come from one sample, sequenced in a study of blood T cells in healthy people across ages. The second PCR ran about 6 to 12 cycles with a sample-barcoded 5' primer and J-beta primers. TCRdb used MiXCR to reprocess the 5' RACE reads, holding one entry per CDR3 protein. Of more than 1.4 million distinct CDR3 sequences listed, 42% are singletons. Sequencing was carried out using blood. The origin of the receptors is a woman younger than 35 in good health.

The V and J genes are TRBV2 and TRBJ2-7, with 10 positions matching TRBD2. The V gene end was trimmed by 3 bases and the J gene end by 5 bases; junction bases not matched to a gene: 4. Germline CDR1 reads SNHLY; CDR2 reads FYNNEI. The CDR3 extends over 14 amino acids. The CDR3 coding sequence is TGTGCCAGCAGTGAGCTAGCGGGGGACGACGAGCAGTACTTC. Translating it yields CASSELAGDDEQYF.

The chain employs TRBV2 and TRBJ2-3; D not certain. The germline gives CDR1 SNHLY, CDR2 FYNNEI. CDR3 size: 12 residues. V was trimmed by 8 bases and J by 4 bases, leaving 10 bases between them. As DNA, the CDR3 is TGTGCCAGCTTCCTAGACGCAGATACGCAGTATTTT. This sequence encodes CASFLDADTQYF.

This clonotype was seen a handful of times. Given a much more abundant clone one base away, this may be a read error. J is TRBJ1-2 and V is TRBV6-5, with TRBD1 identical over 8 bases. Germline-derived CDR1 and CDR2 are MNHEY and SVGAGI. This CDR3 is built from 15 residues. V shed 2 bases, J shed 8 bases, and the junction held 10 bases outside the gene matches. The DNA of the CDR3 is TGTGCCAGCAGTTACGCGAGGACAGGGTTTGACGGCTACACCTTC. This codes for CASSYARTGFDGYTF.

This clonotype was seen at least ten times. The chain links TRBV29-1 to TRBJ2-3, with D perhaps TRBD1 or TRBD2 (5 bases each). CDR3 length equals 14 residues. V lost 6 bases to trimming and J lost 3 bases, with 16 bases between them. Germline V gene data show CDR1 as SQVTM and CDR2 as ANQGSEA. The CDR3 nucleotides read TGCAGCGTCGACGGGGCAGGTTTGACAGATACGCAGTATTTT. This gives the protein CSVDGAGLTDTQYF.

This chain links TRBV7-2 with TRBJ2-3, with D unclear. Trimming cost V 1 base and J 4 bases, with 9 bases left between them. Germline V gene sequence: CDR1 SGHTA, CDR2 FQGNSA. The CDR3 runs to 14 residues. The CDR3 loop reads CASSLELIADTQYF. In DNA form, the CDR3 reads TGTGCCAGCAGCTTAGAGCTCATCGCAGATACGCAGTATTTT.

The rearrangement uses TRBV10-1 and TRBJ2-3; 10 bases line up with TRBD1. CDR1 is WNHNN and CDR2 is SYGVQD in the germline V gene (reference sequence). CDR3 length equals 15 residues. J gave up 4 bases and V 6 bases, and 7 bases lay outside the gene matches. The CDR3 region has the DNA TGCGCCAGCAGCCCGGGACAGGGGTTTTCAGATACGCAGTATTTT. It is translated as CASSPGQGFSDTQYF.

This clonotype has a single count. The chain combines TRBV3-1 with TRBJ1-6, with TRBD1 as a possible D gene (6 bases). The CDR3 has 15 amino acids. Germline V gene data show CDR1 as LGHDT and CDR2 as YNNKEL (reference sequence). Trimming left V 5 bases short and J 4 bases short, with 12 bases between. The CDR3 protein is CASSTRTAYNSPLHF. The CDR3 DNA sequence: TGTGCCAGCAGCACGCGGACAGCTTATAATTCACCCCTCCACTTT. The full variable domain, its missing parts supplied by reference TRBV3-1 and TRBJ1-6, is DTAVSQTPKYLVTQMGNDKSIKCEQNLGHDTMYWYKQDSKKFLKIMFSYNNKELIINETVPNRFSPKSPDKAHLNLHINSLELGDSAVYFCASSTRTAYNSPLHFGNGTRLTVT.

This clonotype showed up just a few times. CDR3 sequence reads: CVAGTSGGPTDTQYF. The CDR3 nucleotides read TGTGTCGCCGGGACTAGCGGGGGACCCACAGATACGCAGTATTTT. The rearrangement uses TRBV28 and TRBJ2-3; 14 bases map to TRBD2. There are 15 residues in the CDR3. Germline lookup yields CDR1 MDHEN and CDR2 SYDVKM. Complete variable domain (other parts from reference TRBV28 and TRBJ2-3): DVKVTQSSRYLVKRTGEKVFLECVQDMDHENMFWYRQDPGLGLRLIYFSYDVKMKEKGDIPEGYSVSREKKERFSLILESASTNQTSMYLCVAGTSGGPTDTQYFGPGTRLTVL.

The CDR3 coding sequence is TGTGCCAGCAGCCTTGACACCCCATACGAGCAGTTCTTC. Residues: CASSLDTPYEQFF. The rearrangement joins TRBV6-6 to TRBJ2-1; D not resolved. The CDR3 is 13 amino acids. Per germline, CDR1 MNHNY and CDR2 SVGAGI (reference sequence). V dropped 6 bases and J dropped 10 bases, with 16 bases sitting between them.

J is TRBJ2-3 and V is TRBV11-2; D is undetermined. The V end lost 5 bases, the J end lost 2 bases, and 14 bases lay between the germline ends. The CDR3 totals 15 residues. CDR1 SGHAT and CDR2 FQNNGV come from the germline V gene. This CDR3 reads CASSQLWGVTDTQYF. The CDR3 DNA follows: TGTGCCAGCAGCCAATTGTGGGGTGTCACAGATACGCAGTATTTT.

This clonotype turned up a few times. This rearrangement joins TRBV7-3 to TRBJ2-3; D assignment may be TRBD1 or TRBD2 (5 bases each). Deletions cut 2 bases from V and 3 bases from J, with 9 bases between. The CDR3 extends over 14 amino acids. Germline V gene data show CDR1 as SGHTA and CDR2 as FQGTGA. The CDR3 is CASSLLGTTDTQYF. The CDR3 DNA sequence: TGTGCCAGCAGCTTATTAGGGACGACAGATACGCAGTATTTT.

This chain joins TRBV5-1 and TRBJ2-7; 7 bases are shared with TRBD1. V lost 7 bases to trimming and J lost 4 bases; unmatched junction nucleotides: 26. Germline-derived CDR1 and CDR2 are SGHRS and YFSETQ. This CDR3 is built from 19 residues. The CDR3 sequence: CASSSAGTALRPTHYEQYF. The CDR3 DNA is TGCGCCAGCTCCAGCGCCGGGACAGCTCTTCGACCAACTCATTACGAGCAGTACTTC.

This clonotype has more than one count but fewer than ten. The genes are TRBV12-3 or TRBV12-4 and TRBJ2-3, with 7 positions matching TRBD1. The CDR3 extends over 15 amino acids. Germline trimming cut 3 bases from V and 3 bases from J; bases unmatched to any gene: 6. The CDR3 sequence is CASSFGRGITDTQYF. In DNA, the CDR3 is TGTGCCAGCAGTTTTGGCAGGGGGATAACAGATACGCAGTATTTT.

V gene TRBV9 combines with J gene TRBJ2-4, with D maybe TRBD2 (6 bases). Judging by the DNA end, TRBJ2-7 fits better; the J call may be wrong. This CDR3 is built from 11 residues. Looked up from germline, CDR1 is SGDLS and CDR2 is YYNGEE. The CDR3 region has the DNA TGTGCCAGCAGCATGGGGGGCGAGCAGTACTTC. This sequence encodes CASSMGGEQYF.

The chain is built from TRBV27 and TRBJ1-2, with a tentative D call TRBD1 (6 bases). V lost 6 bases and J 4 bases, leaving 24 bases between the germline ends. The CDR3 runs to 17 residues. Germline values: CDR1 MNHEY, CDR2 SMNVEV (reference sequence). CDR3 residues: CASRNINTGKRVYGYTF. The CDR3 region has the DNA TGTGCCAGCAGAAATATCAACACAGGGAAAAGGGTCTATGGCTACACCTTC.